Below, 25 T cell receptor beta chains from the same sample are listed, as sequenced in a study of T cells in Graves' hyperthyroidism and ophthalmopathy. RNA transcripts yielded amplified TCR beta CDR3 regions. The primer set for the first-round RT-PCR of the TCR CDR3 was HTBI. From the multiplex PCR reads, TCRdb called clonotypes with MiXCR, one entry per CDR3 protein. This sample has 500,000 to 650,000 distinct CDR3 sequences; 15% to 20% occur once, and the top ten carry 47%. Source material: blood. These receptor sequences come from a man between 35 and 55 years old with Graves' ophthalmopathy.

The chain carries TRBV29-1 and TRBJ2-3, with TRBD1 matching over 12 bases. Germline V CDR1 and CDR2: SQVTM, ANQGSEA. V was pared by 6 bases and J by 1 base, with 17 bases of the junction left unmatched. The length of the CDR3 is 19 residues. The CDR3: CSVTLLGGQGAGRTDTQYF. Written as DNA, the CDR3 is TGCAGCGTGACTCTTCTGGGGGGACAGGGGGCAGGTCGCACAGATACGCAGTATTTT.

This clonotype showed up just a few times. V usage is TRBV20-1 and J usage is TRBJ2-2, with D possibly matching TRBD1 (5 bases). CDR1 and CDR2 from the germline V gene are DFQATT and SNEGSKA (reference sequence). This CDR3 spans 13 amino acids. V lost 5 bases to trimming and J lost 7 bases, with 14 bases between them. In nucleotides, the CDR3 is TGCAGTGCTCGCAGCAGGGTGGACGGGGAGCTGTTTTTT. Its translation: CSARSRVDGELFF.

This clonotype was found a few times. The chain is built from TRBV2 and TRBJ1-1, with a weak D call TRBD1 (5 bases). Germline CDR1 is SNHLY and CDR2 is FYNNEI. The CDR3 length is 11 residues. V lost 9 bases to trimming and J lost 11 bases, with 16 bases between them. The CDR3 DNA reads TGTGCCAGTAAGGGGAACTTAGGGGCTTTCTTT. Protein product: CASKGNLGAFF.

The chain is built from TRBV11-2 and TRBJ1-3, with 7 bases fitting TRBD1. This CDR3 spans 16 amino acids. Germline trimming cut 5 bases from V and 2 bases from J; bases unmatched to any gene: 9. In germline, CDR1 is SGHAT, CDR2 FQNNGV. The CDR3 sequence is CASSRTEGATGNTIYF. Here the CDR3 DNA reads TGTGCCAGCAGCCGGACAGAGGGGGCTACTGGAAACACCATATATTTT.

The chain has TRBV6-2 or TRBV6-3 and TRBJ1-5; D possibly corresponds to TRBD1 (5 bases). V shed 4 bases and J shed 0 bases, with 7 bases lying between them. This CDR3 has 14 residues. CDR1 and CDR2 (germline): MNHEY, SVGEGT. The CDR3 DNA reads TGTGCCAGCAGTTGGGGACTTAGCAATCAGCCCCAGCATTTT. Translating gives CASSWGLSNQPQHF.

This clonotype has a count of ten or more. The rearrangement links TRBV3-1 to TRBJ2-3; TRBD1 might be the D (6 bases). The CDR3 length is 14 residues. Trimming pared 1 base from V and 8 bases from J, leaving 13 bases between. The germline V gene has CDR1 LGHDT and CDR2 YNNKEL (reference sequence). This CDR3 is CASSQAGGVTTQYF. In DNA form, the CDR3 reads TGTGCCAGCAGCCAAGCTGGGGGCGTCACTACGCAGTATTTT.

Turning to this clonotype: A read error is possible here, since a much larger clone lies one base away. The V call is TRBV7-2, the J call TRBJ2-7; D is undetermined. Trimming removed 5 bases from V and 9 bases from J, with 23 bases in between. CDR3 length: 15 residues. Germline V gene lookup returns CDR1 SGHTA and CDR2 FQGNSA. CDR3 protein: CASSPGESLPRGQYF. DNA of the CDR3: TGTGCCAGCAGCCCTGGAGAGTCCCTTCCTCGTGGGCAGTACTTC.

CDR3 sequence reads: CASSLGDRDTGQETQYF. The CDR3 DNA sequence: TGTGCCAGCAGCTTAGGCGACCGGGACACCGGGCAAGAGACCCAGTACTTC. The chain recombines TRBV7-9 with TRBJ2-5; TRBD1 is a possible D gene (6 bases). This CDR3 is built from 17 residues. Germline CDR1 reads SEHNR; CDR2 reads FQNEAQ (reference sequence). Between the trimmed V and J ends, which lost 1 base and 2 bases, there was a span of 17 bases.

This clonotype was observed at least ten times. The chain combines TRBV5-1 with TRBJ1-1; D perhaps matches TRBD1 (5 bases). CDR1 and CDR2 from the germline V gene are SGHRS and YFSETQ. The CDR3 consists of 14 residues. V lost 5 bases, J lost 1 base, and 12 bases lay in between. CDR3 DNA sequence: TGCGCCAGCAGTTCCTCCGGGGGGAACACTGAAGCTTTCTTT. Encoded protein: CASSSSGGNTEAFF.

There are a few counts of this clonotype. The gene calls are TRBV27 and TRBJ2-7, with a weak D call TRBD2 (5 bases). The CDR3 spans 14 residues. V shed 3 bases and J shed 3 bases, with 12 bases lying between them. Germline V gene lookup returns CDR1 MNHEY and CDR2 SMNVEV (reference sequence). Here the CDR3 DNA reads TGTGCCAGCAGTTTTCGGGGATCGGGCTACGAGCAGTACTTC. Its protein is CASSFRGSGYEQYF.

V gene TRBV19 combines with J gene TRBJ2-3; 10 bases are a match to TRBD2. The V gene end was trimmed by 6 bases and the J gene end by 1 base; junction bases not matched to a gene: 7. Germline values: CDR1 LNHDA, CDR2 SQIVND (reference sequence). The CDR3 sequence is 16 residues long. The CDR3 bases are TGTGCCAGTAGCGTGAGGAGCGGGGGGGGCACAGATACGCAGTATTTT. Translation: CASSVRSGGGTDTQYF.

This clonotype has a count of ten or more. The V and J genes are TRBV28 and TRBJ2-7; no reliable D call. V was shortened by 3 bases and J by 0 bases, with 12 bases between the two germline ends. The CDR3 runs to 15 residues. Germline values: CDR1 MDHEN, CDR2 SYDVKM. CDR3 amino acids: CASSFKGYSSYEQYF. The DNA for the CDR3 is TGTGCCAGCAGTTTTAAAGGGTACTCCTCCTACGAGCAGTACTTC.

J is TRBJ2-3 and V is TRBV11-2, with 11 positions matching TRBD2. The V segment lost 6 bases and the J segment 6 bases; nucleotides outside the gene matches: 14. There are 17 residues in the CDR3. CDR1 SGHAT and CDR2 FQNNGV come from the germline V gene. CDR3 amino acids: CASSYRELAGGLDTQYF. The CDR3 DNA reads TGTGCCAGCAGTTACCGGGAGCTAGCGGGGGGCCTGGATACGCAGTATTTT.

This clonotype showed up many times. The rearrangement joins TRBV2 to TRBJ2-2; D may be TRBD1 or TRBD2 (5 bases each). CDR3 length equals 14 residues. Germline values: CDR1 SNHLY, CDR2 FYNNEI. The V gene lost 7 bases and the J gene lost 0 bases, with 9 bases spanning the gap. The CDR3 DNA reads TGTGCCAGCATCGGGGCCGCGAACACCGGGGAGCTGTTTTTT. It specifies CASIGAANTGELFF.

This clonotype was seen at least ten times. The CDR3 nucleotides are TGTGCCTGGAGTGTACAAAGTCGCGAGCAGTACTTC. Protein: CAWSVQSREQYF. V usage is TRBV30 and J usage is TRBJ2-7; D is unclear. Germline CDR1 GTSNPN, CDR2 SVGIG (reference sequence). Trimming took 0 bases from V and 6 from J, leaving 9 bases between them. The CDR3 sequence is 12 residues long.

This clonotype has more than one count but fewer than ten. V gene TRBV5-4 combines with J gene TRBJ2-5; 9 nucleotides line up with TRBD1. The junction had 12 bases not matched to a gene; V was cut back by 5 bases and J by 1 base. Germline values: CDR1 SGHNT, CDR2 YYREEE (reference sequence). The CDR3 consists of 17 residues. CDR3 bases: TGTGCCAGCAGTTCTGGCATTAGGGGACAGGGCCAAGAGACCCAGTACTTC. Its translation: CASSSGIRGQGQETQYF.

V gene TRBV5-1 combines with J gene TRBJ2-1; tentative D call: TRBD2 (6 bases). V lost 0 bases to trimming and J lost 0 bases, with 10 bases between them. This CDR3 has 16 residues. CDR1 is SGHRS, CDR2 YFSETQ, per germline. For the CDR3, the DNA is TGCGCCAGCAGCTTGGCGGGGGAAAGCTCCTACAATGAGCAGTTCTTC. Translating gives CASSLAGESSYNEQFF. Together with reference TRBV5-1 and TRBJ2-1, the CDR3 gives the full variable domain: KAGVTQTPRYLIKTRGQQVTLSCSPISGHRSVSWYQQTPGQGLQFLFEYFSETQRNKGNFPGRFSGRQFSNSRSEMNVSTLELGDSALYLCASSLAGESSYNEQFFGPGTRLTVL.

This clonotype was counted many times. This chain links TRBV3-1 with TRBJ1-2, with D perhaps matching TRBD1 (6 bases). V shed 4 bases and J shed 5 bases, with 11 bases lying between them. Germline lookup yields CDR1 LGHDT and CDR2 YNNKEL (reference sequence). There are 13 residues in the CDR3. CDR3 coding DNA: TGTGCCAGCAGCCGCGGGACAATTTATGGCTACACCTTC. Protein product: CASSRGTIYGYTF. The whole variable domain, filled in from reference TRBV3-1 and TRBJ1-2, reads DTAVSQTPKYLVTQMGNDKSIKCEQNLGHDTMYWYKQDSKKFLKIMFSYNNKELIINETVPNRFSPKSPDKAHLNLHINSLELGDSAVYFCASSRGTIYGYTFGSGTRLTVV.

This clonotype has at least ten counts. This chain uses TRBV7-8 with TRBJ1-4, with D possibly being TRBD1 (6 bases). The CDR3 is made up of 17 amino acids. V was cut by 5 bases and J by 0 bases, with 16 bases left in between. In germline, CDR1 is SGHVS, CDR2 FQNEAQ. The CDR3 DNA is TGTGCCAGCAGCCACCACGGACAGATTGCAACTAATGAAAAACTGTTTTTT. Its protein is CASSHHGQIATNEKLFF.

The DNA of the CDR3 is TGTGCCAGCAGCCAAGGGCGGACGGACCTACGGCAGTACTTC. Translating it yields CASSQGRTDLRQYF. V usage is TRBV5-5 and J usage is TRBJ2-7; D unresolved. The V end was cut by 4 bases, the J end by 9 bases, with 20 bases between. This CDR3 region has 14 residues. CDR1 SGHKS and CDR2 YYEKEE come from the germline V gene (reference sequence).

The table lists this clonotype with a few counts. The chain recombines TRBV6-2 or TRBV6-3 with TRBJ1-2; D is uncertain. The CDR3 length is 13 residues. Trimming left V 7 bases short and J 7 bases short, with 16 bases between. Germline V gene sequence: CDR1 MNHEY, CDR2 SVGEGT. The CDR3 DNA reads TGTGCCAGCACCCCCCAGGAGGCTTTTGGCTACACCTTC. This translates into CASTPQEAFGYTF.

The table lists this clonotype with a few counts. The V and J genes are TRBV7-9 and TRBJ2-2; D is uncertain. Trimming removed 5 bases at V and 0 bases at J, with 10 bases between. The CDR3 is made up of 15 amino acids. Germline V gene data show CDR1 as SEHNR and CDR2 as FQNEAQ (reference sequence). As DNA, the CDR3 is TGTGCCAGCAGCCCCCCCACCGCGAACACCGGGGAGCTGTTTTTT. Its protein product is CASSPPTANTGELFF.

This clonotype was seen a handful of times. CDR3 nucleotide sequence: TGCGCCAGCAGAGTTACAGGGAGAACAGATACGCAGTATTTT. It translates to CASRVTGRTDTQYF. The chain combines TRBV5-1 with TRBJ2-3; tentatively, D is TRBD1 (6 bases). V was pared by 5 bases and J by 3 bases, with 13 bases between. The germline CDR1 and CDR2 sequences are SGHRS and YFSETQ. The CDR3 contains 14 residues.

The V gene is TRBV4-2, the J gene TRBJ1-6; D uncertain. This CDR3 is 12 amino acids long. Germline CDR1 is LGHNA and CDR2 is YNFKEQ. V lost 3 bases, J lost 7 bases, and 4 bases lay in between. This CDR3 reads CASSHLNSPLHF. The CDR3 DNA follows: TGTGCCAGCAGCCATCTAAATTCACCCCTCCACTTT.

The sample holds many counts of this clonotype. DNA for the CDR3: TGTGCCAGCAGCGAGGGGGCGGATACGCAGTATTTT. It yields the protein CASSEGADTQYF. The chain uses TRBV2 and TRBJ2-3; 7 bases are a match to TRBD1. This CDR3 is built from 12 residues. CDR1 and CDR2 from the germline V gene are SNHLY and FYNNEI. Trimming cost V 6 bases and J 6 bases; bases outside gene matches: 3. Together with reference TRBV2 and TRBJ2-3, the CDR3 gives the full variable domain: EPEVTQTPSHQVTQMGQEVILRCVPISNHLYFYWYRQILGQKVEFLVSFYNNEISEKSEIFDDQFSVERPDGSNFTLKIRSTKLEDSAMYFCASSEGADTQYFGPGTRLTVL.